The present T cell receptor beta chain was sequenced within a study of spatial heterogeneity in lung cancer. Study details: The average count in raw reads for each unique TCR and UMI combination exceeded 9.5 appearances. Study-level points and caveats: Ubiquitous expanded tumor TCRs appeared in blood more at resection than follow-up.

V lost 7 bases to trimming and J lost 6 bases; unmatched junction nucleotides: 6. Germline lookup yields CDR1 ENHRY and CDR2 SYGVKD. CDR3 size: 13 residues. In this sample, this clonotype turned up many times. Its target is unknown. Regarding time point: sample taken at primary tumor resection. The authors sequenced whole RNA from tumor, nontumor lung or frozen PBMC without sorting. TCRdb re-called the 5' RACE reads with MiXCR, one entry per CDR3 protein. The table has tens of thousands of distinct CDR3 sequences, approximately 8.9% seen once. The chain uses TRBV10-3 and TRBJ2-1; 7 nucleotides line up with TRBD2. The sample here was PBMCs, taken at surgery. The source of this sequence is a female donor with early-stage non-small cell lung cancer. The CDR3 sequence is CAITRETGNEQFF. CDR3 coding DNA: TGTGCCATCACGCGGGAGACTGGCAATGAGCAGTTCTTC.